What follows are 22 T cell receptor beta chains derived from one specimen sequenced in a study of blood T cell repertoires in COVID-19. Using immunoSEQ multiplex PCR, the repertoire was profiled, and TCRdb retains in-frame clones only, with some absent. This table has approximately 200,000 clones, around 86% appearing once. The sequencing sample was made of peripheral blood. Receptors were obtained from a man aged 50 to 60 with acute or convalescent COVID-19.

The chain links TRBV9 to TRBJ2-2, with unresolved D. Deletions cut 0 bases from V and 1 base from J, with 7 bases between. The CDR3 loop spans 15 amino acids. Germline CDR1 SGDLS, CDR2 YYNGEE. For the CDR3, the DNA is TGTGCCAGCAGCGTAGGTCGTTGGAACACCGGGGAGCTGTTTTTT. It is translated as CASSVGRWNTGELFF.

The chain has TRBV9 and TRBJ2-1; weak D call: TRBD2 (6 bases). Germline V gene lookup returns CDR1 SGDLS and CDR2 YYNGEE. V dropped 0 bases and J dropped 0 bases, with 13 bases sitting between them. The CDR3 loop spans 17 amino acids. CDR3: CASSVVGGSISYNEQFF. The CDR3 nucleotides read TGTGCCAGCAGCGTAGTAGGAGGGTCTATCTCCTACAATGAGCAGTTCTTC. Using reference TRBV9 and TRBJ2-1 for the parts outside the CDR3, the full variable domain is DSGVTQTPKHLITATGQRVTLRCSPRSGDLSVYWYQQSLDQGLQFLIQYYNGEERAKGNILERFSAQQFPDLHSELNLSSLELGDSALYFCASSVVGGSISYNEQFFGPGTRLTVL.

This chain uses TRBV29-1 with TRBJ2-1; D possibly corresponds to TRBD2 (5 bases). The germline V gene encodes CDR1 SQVTM and CDR2 ANQGSEA. This CDR3 comprises 12 residues. Deletions cut 0 bases from V and 6 bases from J, with 6 bases between. CDR3 protein: CSVEDGSNEQFF. The CDR3 bases are TGCAGCGTTGAAGATGGGAGCAATGAGCAGTTCTTC.

The CDR3 loop is CSVEEGAYEQYF. In DNA form, the CDR3 reads TGCAGCGTTGAGGAGGGAGCCTACGAGCAGTACTTC. This chain links TRBV29-1 with TRBJ2-7, with D perhaps matching TRBD2 (6 bases). The CDR3 has 12 residues. Per germline, CDR1 SQVTM and CDR2 ANQGSEA. Trimming shortened V by 3 bases and J by 2 bases, and 8 bases separated the two germline ends.

The chain employs TRBV20-1 and TRBJ1-5, with 9 nucleotides matching TRBD1. V gave up 3 bases and J gave up 11 bases; unmatched junction bases: 14. The CDR3 sequence is 15 residues long. CDR1 DFQATT and CDR2 SNEGSKA come from the germline V gene (reference sequence). CDR3 nucleotides: TGCAGTGCTAGTTCTAGGGACAGGGAGTTAGGAGCCCAGCATTTT. It encodes CSASSRDRELGAQHF.

The chain combines TRBV15 with TRBJ2-7; D perhaps matches TRBD1 (6 bases). Germline V gives CDR1 LNHNV, CDR2 YYDKDF (reference sequence). Between the trimmed V and J ends, which lost 4 bases and 7 bases, there was a span of 20 bases. The CDR3 consists of 15 residues. DNA of the CDR3: TGTGCCACCAGCATCCCAGGGGCTACCACTATAGAGCAGTACTTC. This sequence encodes CATSIPGATTIEQYF.

The V and J genes are TRBV10-2 and TRBJ1-4; the D is unclear. This CDR3 has 14 amino acids. V lost 1 base and J lost 7, with 10 bases in between. Germline V CDR1 and CDR2: WSHSY, SAAADI. The CDR3, as DNA: TGCGCCAGCAGTGAGTACGGCCGGGGTGAAAAACTGTTTTTT. Its protein product is CASSEYGRGEKLFF.

This chain uses TRBV4-1 with TRBJ1-4; TRBD1 might be the D (6 bases). V was cut by 5 bases and J by 5 bases, with 15 bases left in between. Per the germline V gene, CDR1 is MGHRA and CDR2 is YSYEKL. There are 15 residues in the CDR3. The DNA of the CDR3 is TGCGCCAGCAGCGGAGGGGGGGCAGGGAATGAAAAACTGTTTTTT. This codes for CASSGGGAGNEKLFF.

The genes are TRBV7-9 and TRBJ1-2; TRBD1 matches 9 bases. This CDR3 comprises 14 residues. Germline CDR1 SEHNR, CDR2 FQNEAQ (reference sequence). The V gene end was trimmed by 5 bases and the J gene end by 1 base; junction bases not matched to a gene: 2. The CDR3 is CASSPGQGNYGYTF. The DNA for the CDR3 is TGTGCCAGCAGCCCGGGACAGGGTAACTATGGCTACACCTTC.

The chain links TRBV11-2 to TRBJ2-2, with D unresolved. V lost 1 base to trimming and J lost 7 bases, with 10 bases between them. The germline CDR1 and CDR2 sequences are SGHAT and FQNNGV. This CDR3 has 14 residues. The CDR3 protein is CASSLVGDFGELFF. The DNA for the CDR3 is TGTGCCAGCAGCTTAGTGGGCGATTTCGGGGAGCTGTTTTTT.

The V gene is TRBV7-6, the J gene TRBJ1-4; weak D call: TRBD1 (6 bases). Between the trimmed V and J ends, which lost 5 bases and 3 bases, there was a span of 19 bases. This CDR3 contains 17 residues. CDR1 SGHVS and CDR2 FNYEAQ come from the germline V gene. The CDR3 DNA reads TGTGCCAGCAGCGAGCCCACCCTCGGGGGGCCTAATGAAAAACTGTTTTTT. This codes for CASSEPTLGGPNEKLFF. Full variable domain (missing parts from reference TRBV7-6 and TRBJ1-4): GAGVSQSPRYKVTKRGQDVALRCDPISGHVSLYWYRQALGQGPEFLTYFNYEAQQDKSGLPNDRFSAERPEGSISTLTIQRTEQRDSAMYRCASSEPTLGGPNEKLFFGSGTQLSVL.

J is TRBJ1-2 and V is TRBV18; 8 nucleotides match TRBD1. This CDR3 contains 13 residues. V lost 3 bases and J lost 6; bases outside the gene matches: 3. Germline loops: CDR1 KGHSH, CDR2 LQKENI. CDR3 protein: CASSPAGGDGYTF. CDR3 coding DNA: TGTGCCAGCTCACCCGCAGGGGGCGATGGCTACACCTTC.

The count of this clone is one. The rearrangement links TRBV5-1 to TRBJ1-3, with 9 bases identical to TRBD1. In germline, CDR1 is SGHRS, CDR2 YFSETQ. The CDR3 is 14 residues long. J gave up 2 bases and V 3 bases, and 0 bases lay outside the gene matches. CDR3 DNA sequence: TGCGCCAGCAGCTGGGACAGGGCTGGAAACACCATATATTTT. This encodes CASSWDRAGNTIYF.

Points on this clone: Other DNA sequences from this sample encode an identical CDR3 as well. The chain is built from TRBV18 and TRBJ1-2; 10 nucleotides align to TRBD1. The CDR3 runs to 14 residues. CDR1 KGHSH and CDR2 LQKENI come from the germline V gene. With 2 bases clipped from V and 8 bases from J, the junction kept 5 bases outside the gene matches. The CDR3 loop is CASSPAGTGEGYTF. As DNA, the CDR3 is TGTGCCAGCTCACCAGCCGGGACAGGGGAAGGCTACACCTTC. Variable domain in full (rest from reference TRBV18 and TRBJ1-2): NAGVMQNPRHLVRRRGQEARLRCSPMKGHSHVYWYRQLPEEGLKFMVYLQKENIIDESGMPKERFSAEFPKEGPSILRIQQVVRGDSAAYFCASSPAGTGEGYTFGSGTRLTVV.

The V gene is TRBV25-1, the J gene TRBJ2-5; 13 nucleotides match TRBD2. After removal of 6 bases from V and 4 bases from J, the junction contained 8 bases not matched to a gene. Germline V gene lookup returns CDR1 MGHDK and CDR2 SYGVNS. The CDR3 spans 16 residues. CDR3: CASRSGLAGWGETQYF. The CDR3 DNA reads TGTGCCAGCAGATCGGGACTAGCGGGATGGGGAGAGACCCAGTACTTC.

This clone was picked up one time. CDR3 protein: CASSLSGQEGHSPLHF. The CDR3 nucleotides are TGTGCCAGCAGTTTATCGGGACAGGAGGGGCATTCACCCCTCCACTTT. The rearrangement joins TRBV27 to TRBJ1-6; 8 bases line up with TRBD1. V was pared by 0 bases and J by 8 bases, with 6 bases of the junction left unmatched. The CDR3 sequence is 16 residues long. Germline CDR1 is MNHEY and CDR2 is SMNVEV (reference sequence).

V is TRBV6-5 and J is TRBJ1-3, with TRBD1 identical over 7 bases. Trimming cost V 5 bases and J 9 bases; bases outside gene matches: 10. Germline V gene sequence: CDR1 MNHEY, CDR2 SVGAGI. The length of the CDR3 is 14 residues. CDR3 sequence: CASSRDSESSTIYF. The CDR3 DNA sequence: TGTGCCAGCAGTCGGGACAGCGAGTCAAGCACCATATATTTT.

The chain combines TRBV7-7 with TRBJ2-2, with 7 bases matching TRBD1. Unmatched junction bases numbered 2, after V lost 1 base and J lost 0 bases. CDR1 and CDR2 (germline): SSHAT, FNYEAQ (reference sequence). This CDR3 is built from 16 residues. The CDR3 DNA follows: TGTGCCAGCAGCTTAGTAGGGACAGCGAACACCGGGGAGCTGTTTTTT. It codes for CASSLVGTANTGELFF.

The chain uses TRBV6-6 and TRBJ1-4, with 8 bases identical to TRBD1. After removal of 2 bases from V and 7 bases from J, the junction contained 6 bases not matched to a gene. This CDR3 region has 15 residues. Germline loops: CDR1 MNHNY, CDR2 SVGAGI (reference sequence). The CDR3 nucleotides read TGTGCCAGCAGTTACCCGAGGACAGGGACTGAAAAACTGTTTTTT. Its protein is CASSYPRTGTEKLFF.

The chain links TRBV27 to TRBJ1-4; 7 bases fit TRBD1. The CDR3 covers 15 residues. The J segment lost 5 bases and the V segment lost 6 bases, leaving 9 bases of the junction unmatched. Germline V CDR1 and CDR2: MNHEY, SMNVEV (reference sequence). CDR3 DNA sequence: TGTGCCAGCAGACGAACAGGGGAACCGAATGAAAAACTGTTTTTT. This gives the protein CASRRTGEPNEKLFF.

This rearrangement joins TRBV28 to TRBJ1-5, with TRBD1 identical over 9 bases. J lost 6 bases, V lost 7 bases, and 10 bases had no gene match. The germline CDR1 and CDR2 sequences are MDHEN and SYDVKM. The CDR3 totals 15 residues. The CDR3 reads CASTVTGGAFQPQHF. In DNA form, the CDR3 reads TGTGCCAGCACCGTTACAGGGGGCGCTTTTCAGCCCCAGCATTTT. The variable domain in full, completed from reference TRBV28 and TRBJ1-5, reads DVKVTQSSRYLVKRTGEKVFLECVQDMDHENMFWYRQDPGLGLRLIYFSYDVKMKEKGDIPEGYSVSREKKERFSLILESASTNQTSMYLCASTVTGGAFQPQHFGDGTRLSIL.

This clone came up a few times. Other DNA sequences within the sample encode an identical CDR3. V and J are TRBV6-5 and TRBJ2-7; 8 nucleotides match TRBD1. V trimming: 6 bases; J trimming: 2 bases; junction bases outside the gene matches: 6. Germline CDR1 and CDR2: MNHEY and SVGAGI. The CDR3 has 14 amino acids. The CDR3 DNA sequence: TGTGCCAGCAGCTACGGACAGGGAACCTACGAGCAGTACTTC. Amino acid sequence: CASSYGQGTYEQYF.